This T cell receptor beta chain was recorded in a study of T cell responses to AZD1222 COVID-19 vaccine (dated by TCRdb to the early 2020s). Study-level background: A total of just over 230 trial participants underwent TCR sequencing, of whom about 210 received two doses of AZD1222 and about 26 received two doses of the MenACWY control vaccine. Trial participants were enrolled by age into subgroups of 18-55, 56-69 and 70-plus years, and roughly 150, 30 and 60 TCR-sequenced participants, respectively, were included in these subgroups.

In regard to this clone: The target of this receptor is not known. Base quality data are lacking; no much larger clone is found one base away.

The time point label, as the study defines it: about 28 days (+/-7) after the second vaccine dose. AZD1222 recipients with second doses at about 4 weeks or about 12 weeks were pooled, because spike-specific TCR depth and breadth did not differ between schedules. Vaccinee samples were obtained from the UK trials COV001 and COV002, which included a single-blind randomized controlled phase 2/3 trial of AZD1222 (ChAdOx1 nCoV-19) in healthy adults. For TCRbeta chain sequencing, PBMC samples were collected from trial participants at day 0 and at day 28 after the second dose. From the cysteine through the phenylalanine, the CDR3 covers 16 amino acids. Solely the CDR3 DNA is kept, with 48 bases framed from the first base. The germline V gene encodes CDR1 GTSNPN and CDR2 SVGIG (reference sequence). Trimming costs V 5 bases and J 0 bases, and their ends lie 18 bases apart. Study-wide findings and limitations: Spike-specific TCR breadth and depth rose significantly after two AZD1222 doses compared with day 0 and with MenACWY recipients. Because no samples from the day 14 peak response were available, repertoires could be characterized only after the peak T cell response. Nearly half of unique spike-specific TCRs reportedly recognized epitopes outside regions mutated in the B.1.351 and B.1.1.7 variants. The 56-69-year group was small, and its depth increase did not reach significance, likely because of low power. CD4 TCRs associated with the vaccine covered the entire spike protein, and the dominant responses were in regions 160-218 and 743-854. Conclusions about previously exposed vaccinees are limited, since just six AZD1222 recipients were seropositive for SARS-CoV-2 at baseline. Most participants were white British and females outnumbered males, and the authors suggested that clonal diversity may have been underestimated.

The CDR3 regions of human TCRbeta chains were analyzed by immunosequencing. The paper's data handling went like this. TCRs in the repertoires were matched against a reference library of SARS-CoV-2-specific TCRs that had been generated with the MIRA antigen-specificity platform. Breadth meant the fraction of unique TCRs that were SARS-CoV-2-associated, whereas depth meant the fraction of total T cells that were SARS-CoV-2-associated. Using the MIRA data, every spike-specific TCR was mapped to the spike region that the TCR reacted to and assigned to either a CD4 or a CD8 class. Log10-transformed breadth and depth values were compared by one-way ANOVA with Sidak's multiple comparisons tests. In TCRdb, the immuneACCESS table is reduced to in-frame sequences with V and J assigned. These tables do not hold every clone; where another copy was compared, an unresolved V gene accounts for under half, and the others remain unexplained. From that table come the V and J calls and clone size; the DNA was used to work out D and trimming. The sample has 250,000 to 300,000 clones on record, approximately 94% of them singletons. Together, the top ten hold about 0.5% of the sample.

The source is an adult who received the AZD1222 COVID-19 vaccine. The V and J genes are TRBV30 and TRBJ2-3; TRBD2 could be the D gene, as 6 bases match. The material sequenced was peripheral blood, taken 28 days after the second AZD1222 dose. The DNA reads TGTGCCTGGGGGGAGGTTCGGACTTATAGCACAGATACGCAGTATTTT. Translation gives CAWGEVRTYSTDTQYF.